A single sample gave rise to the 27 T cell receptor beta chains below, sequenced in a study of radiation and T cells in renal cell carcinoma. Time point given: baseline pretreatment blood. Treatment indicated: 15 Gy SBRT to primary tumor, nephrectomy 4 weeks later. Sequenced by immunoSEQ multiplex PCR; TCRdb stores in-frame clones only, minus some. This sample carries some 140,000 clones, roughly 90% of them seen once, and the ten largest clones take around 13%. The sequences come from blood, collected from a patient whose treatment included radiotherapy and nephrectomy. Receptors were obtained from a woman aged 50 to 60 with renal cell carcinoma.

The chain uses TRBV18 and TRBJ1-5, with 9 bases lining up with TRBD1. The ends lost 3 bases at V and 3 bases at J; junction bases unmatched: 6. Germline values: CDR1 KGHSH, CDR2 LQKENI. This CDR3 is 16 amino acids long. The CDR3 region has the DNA TGTGCCAGCTCACCTCTGAGGACAGGGGCCAATCAGCCCCAGCATTTT. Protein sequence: CASSPLRTGANQPQHF.

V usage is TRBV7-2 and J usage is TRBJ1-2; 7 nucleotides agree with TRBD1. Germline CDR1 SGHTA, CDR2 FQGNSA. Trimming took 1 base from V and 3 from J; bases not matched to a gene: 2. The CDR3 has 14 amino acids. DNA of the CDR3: TGTGCCAGCAGCTTAGGCAGGGGGGACTATGGCTACACCTTC. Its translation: CASSLGRGDYGYTF.

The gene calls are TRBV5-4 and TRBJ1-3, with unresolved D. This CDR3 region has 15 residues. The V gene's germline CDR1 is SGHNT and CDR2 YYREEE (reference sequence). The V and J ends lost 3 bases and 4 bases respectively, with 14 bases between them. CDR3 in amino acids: CASSSYIGSGNTIYF. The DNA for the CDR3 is TGTGCCAGCAGCTCGTATATAGGCTCCGGAAACACCATATATTTT.

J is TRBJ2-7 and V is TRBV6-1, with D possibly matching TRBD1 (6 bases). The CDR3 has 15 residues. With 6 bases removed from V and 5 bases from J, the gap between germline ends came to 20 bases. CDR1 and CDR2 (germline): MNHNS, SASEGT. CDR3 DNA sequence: TGTGCCAGCAGCGATCTGCCCGGACAGCCCCACGAGCAGTACTTC. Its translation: CASSDLPGQPHEQYF.

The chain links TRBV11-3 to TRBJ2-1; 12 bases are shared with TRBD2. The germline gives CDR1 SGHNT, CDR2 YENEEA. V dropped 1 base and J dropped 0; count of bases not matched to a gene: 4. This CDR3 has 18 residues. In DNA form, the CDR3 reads TGTGCCAGCAGCTTAGGACTAGCGGGGGCACTCTCCTACAATGAGCAGTTCTTC. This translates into CASSLGLAGALSYNEQFF.

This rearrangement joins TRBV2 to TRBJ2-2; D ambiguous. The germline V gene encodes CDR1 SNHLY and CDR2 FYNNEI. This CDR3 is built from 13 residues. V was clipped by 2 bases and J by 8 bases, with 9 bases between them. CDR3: CASSENFRGELFF. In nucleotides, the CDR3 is TGTGCCAGCAGTGAAAATTTTCGTGGGGAGCTGTTTTTT.

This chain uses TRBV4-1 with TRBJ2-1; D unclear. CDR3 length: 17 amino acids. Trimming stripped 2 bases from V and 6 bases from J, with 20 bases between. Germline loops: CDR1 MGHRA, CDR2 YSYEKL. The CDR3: CASSQNILSPLPNEQFF. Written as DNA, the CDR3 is TGCGCCAGCAGCCAAAATATTCTATCACCGCTTCCCAATGAGCAGTTCTTC.

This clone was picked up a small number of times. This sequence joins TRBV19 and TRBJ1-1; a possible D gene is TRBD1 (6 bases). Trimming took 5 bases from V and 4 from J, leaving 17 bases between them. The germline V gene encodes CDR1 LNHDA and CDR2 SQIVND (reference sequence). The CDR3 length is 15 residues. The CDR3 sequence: CASSSSGVFGTEAFF. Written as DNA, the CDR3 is TGTGCCAGTAGTTCCTCAGGGGTGTTTGGCACTGAAGCTTTCTTT.

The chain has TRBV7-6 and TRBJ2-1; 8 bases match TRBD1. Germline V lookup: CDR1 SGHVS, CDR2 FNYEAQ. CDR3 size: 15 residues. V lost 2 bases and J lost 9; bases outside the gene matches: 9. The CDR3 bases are TGTGCCAGCAGCTTAAGGTCAGGGGGCTGGGGTGAGCAGTTCTTC. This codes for CASSLRSGGWGEQFF.

CDR3 in DNA: TGTGCCAGCAGCACCCCCTTAGGAGGGAACACTGAAGCTTTCTTT. Translated, it gives CASSTPLGGNTEAFF. V is TRBV7-2 and J is TRBJ1-1, with D hard to call. V was pared by 5 bases and J by 1 base, with 14 bases between. The CDR3 is 15 residues long. Germline V gene sequence: CDR1 SGHTA, CDR2 FQGNSA.

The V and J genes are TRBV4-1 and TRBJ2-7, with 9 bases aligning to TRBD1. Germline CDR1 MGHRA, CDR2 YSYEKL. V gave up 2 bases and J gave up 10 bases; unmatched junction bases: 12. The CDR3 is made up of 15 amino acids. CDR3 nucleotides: TGCGCCAGCAGCCAAAGCCGGGACAGGGCCGTGGTACAGTACTTC. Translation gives CASSQSRDRAVVQYF.

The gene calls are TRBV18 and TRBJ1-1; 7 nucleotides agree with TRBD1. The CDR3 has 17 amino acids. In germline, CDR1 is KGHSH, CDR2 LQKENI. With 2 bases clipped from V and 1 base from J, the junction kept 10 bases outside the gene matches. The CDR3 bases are TGTGCCAGCTCACCAATGCCCTCTGACAGGGCGAACACTGAAGCTTTCTTT. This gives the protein CASSPMPSDRANTEAFF.

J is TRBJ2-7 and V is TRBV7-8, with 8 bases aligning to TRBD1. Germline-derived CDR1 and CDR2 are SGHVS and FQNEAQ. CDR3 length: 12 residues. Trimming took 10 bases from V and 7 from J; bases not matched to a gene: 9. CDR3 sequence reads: CATKPRQGEQYF. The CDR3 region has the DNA TGTGCCACCAAACCCAGACAGGGGGAGCAGTACTTC. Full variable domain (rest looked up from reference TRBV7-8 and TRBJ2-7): GAGVSQSPRYKVAKRGQDVALRCDPISGHVSLFWYQQALGQGPEFLTYFQNEAQLDKSGLPSDRFFAERPEGSVSTLKIQRTQQEDSAVYLCATKPRQGEQYFGPGTRLTVT.

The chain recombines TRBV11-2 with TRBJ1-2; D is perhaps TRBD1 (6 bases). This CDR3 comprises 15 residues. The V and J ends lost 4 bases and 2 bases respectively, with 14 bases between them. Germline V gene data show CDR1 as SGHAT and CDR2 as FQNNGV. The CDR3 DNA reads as TGTGCCAGCAGCTCCCGGTGGAGGGGGAACTATGGCTACACCTTC. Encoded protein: CASSSRWRGNYGYTF. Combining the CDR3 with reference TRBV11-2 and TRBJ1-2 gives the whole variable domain EAGVAQSPRYKIIEKRQSVAFWCNPISGHATLYWYQQILGQGPKLLIQFQNNGVVDDSQLPKDRFSAERLKGVDSTLKIQPAKLEDSAVYLCASSSRWRGNYGYTFGSGTRLTVV.

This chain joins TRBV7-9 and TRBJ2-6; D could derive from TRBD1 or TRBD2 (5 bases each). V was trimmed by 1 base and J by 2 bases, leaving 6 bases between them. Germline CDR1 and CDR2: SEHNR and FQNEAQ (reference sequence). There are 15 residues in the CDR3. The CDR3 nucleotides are TGTGCCAGCAGCTTAGGGGGGACTGGGGCCAACGTCCTGACTTTC. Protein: CASSLGGTGANVLTF.

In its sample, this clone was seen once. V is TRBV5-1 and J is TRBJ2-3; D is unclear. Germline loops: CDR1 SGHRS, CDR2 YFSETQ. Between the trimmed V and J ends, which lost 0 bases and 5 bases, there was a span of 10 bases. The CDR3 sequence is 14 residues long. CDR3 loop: CASSLVANEDTQYF. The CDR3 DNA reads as TGCGCCAGCAGCTTGGTGGCTAACGAAGATACGCAGTATTTT.

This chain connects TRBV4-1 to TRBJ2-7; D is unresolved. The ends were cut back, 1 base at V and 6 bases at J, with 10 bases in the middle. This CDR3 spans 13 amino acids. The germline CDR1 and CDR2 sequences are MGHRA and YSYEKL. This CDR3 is CASSQVTGGEQYF. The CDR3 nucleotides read TGCGCCAGCAGCCAAGTGACGGGCGGCGAGCAGTACTTC.

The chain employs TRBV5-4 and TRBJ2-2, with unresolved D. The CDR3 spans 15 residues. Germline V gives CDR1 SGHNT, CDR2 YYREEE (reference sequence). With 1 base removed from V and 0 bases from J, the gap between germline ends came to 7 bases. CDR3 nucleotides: TGTGCCAGCAGCTTGATCCAGACGAACACCGGGGAGCTGTTTTTT. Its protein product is CASSLIQTNTGELFF.

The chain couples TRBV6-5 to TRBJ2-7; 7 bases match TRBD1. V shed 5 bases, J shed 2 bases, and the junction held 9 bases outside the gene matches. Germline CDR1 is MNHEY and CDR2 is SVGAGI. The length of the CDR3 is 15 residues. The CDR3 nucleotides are TGTGCCAGCAGTAACCGACAGGGAGTCCCCTACGAGCAGTACTTC. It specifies CASSNRQGVPYEQYF.

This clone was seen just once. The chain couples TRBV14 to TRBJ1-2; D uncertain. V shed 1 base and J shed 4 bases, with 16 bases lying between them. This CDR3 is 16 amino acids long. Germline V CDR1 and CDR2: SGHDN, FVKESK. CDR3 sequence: CASSQGRGEWIYGYTF. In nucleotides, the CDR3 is TGTGCCAGCAGCCAAGGCCGAGGTGAATGGATCTATGGCTACACCTTC.

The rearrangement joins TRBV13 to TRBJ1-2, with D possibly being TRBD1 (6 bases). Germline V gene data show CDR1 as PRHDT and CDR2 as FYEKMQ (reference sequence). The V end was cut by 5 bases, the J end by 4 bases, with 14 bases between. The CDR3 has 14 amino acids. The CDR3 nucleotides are TGTGCCAGCAGCCCCTCTCGGGGGCCCTATGGCTACACCTTC. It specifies CASSPSRGPYGYTF.

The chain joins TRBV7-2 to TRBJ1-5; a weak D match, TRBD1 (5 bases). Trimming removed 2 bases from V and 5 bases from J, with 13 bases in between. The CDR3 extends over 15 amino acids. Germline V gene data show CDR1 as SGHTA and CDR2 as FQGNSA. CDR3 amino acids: CASSLLGQTYQPQHF. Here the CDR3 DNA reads TGTGCCAGCAGCTTATTGGGGCAGACCTATCAGCCCCAGCATTTT.

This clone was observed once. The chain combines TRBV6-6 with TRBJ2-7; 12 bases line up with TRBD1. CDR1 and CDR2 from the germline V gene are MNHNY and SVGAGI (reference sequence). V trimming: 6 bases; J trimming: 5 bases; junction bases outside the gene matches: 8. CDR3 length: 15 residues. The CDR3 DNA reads TGTGCCAGCAGGAGCCCGGGACAGGGGGCTCACGAGCAGTACTTC. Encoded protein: CASRSPGQGAHEQYF.

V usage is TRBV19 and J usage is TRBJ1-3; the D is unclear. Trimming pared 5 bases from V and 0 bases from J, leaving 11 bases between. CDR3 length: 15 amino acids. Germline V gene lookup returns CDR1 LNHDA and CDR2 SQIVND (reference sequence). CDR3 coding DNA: TGTGCCAGTAGTCCCGGCCGCCACTCTGGAAACACCATATATTTT. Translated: CASSPGRHSGNTIYF.

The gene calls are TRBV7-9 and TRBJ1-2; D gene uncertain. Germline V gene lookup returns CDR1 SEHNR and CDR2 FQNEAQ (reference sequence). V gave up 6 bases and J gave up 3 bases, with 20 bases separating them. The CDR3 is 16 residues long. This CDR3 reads CASRPSGSQEYYGYTF. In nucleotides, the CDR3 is TGTGCCAGCAGACCATCCGGGTCGCAAGAATACTATGGCTACACCTTC.

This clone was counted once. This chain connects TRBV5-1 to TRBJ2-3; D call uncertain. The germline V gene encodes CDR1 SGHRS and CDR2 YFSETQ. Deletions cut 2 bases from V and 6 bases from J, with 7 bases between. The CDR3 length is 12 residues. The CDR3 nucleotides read TGCGCCAGCAGCTTCGATTCCGATACGCAGTATTTT. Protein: CASSFDSDTQYF.

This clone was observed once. CDR3 sequence reads: CASSPTGGRSNEKLFF. Here the CDR3 DNA reads TGTGCCAGCTCACCAACCGGGGGCAGGTCGAATGAAAAACTGTTTTTT. This chain links TRBV18 with TRBJ1-4; D is perhaps TRBD1 (6 bases). This CDR3 has 16 residues. The V end lost 2 bases, the J end lost 5 bases, and 15 bases lay between the germline ends. CDR1 and CDR2 from the germline V gene are KGHSH and LQKENI.